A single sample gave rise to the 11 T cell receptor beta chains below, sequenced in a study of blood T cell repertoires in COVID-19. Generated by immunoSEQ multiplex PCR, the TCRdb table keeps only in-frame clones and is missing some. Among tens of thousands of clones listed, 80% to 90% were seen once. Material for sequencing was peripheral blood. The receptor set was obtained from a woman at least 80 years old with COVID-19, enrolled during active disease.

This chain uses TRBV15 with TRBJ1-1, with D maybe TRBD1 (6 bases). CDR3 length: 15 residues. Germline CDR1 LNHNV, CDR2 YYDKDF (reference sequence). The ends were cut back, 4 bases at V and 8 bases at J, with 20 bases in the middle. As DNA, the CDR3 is TGTGCCACCAGCACCCCCCCGGGGGGCTGGGGCGAAGCTTTCTTT. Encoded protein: CATSTPPGGWGEAFF.

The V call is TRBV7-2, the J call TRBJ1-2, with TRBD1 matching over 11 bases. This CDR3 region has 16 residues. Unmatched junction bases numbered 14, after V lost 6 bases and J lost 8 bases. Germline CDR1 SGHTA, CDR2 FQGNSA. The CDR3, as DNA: TGTGCCAGCAGGATCGACGGACAGGGGGCGACATACGGCTACACCTTC. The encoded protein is CASRIDGQGATYGYTF.

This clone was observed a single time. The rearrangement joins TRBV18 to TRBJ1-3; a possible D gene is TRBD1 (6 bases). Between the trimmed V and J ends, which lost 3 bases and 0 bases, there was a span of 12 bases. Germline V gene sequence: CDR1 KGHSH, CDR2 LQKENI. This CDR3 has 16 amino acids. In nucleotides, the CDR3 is TGTGCCAGCTCACCCGTGGACAGCTCCTCTGGAAACACCATATATTTT. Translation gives CASSPVDSSSGNTIYF.

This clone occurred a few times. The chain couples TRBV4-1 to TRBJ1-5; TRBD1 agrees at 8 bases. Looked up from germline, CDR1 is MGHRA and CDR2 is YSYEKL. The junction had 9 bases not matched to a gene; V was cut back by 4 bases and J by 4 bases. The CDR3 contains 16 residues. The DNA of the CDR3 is TGCGCCAGCAGCCTAGTCCGGGACAGGACTAATCAGCCCCAGCATTTT. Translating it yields CASSLVRDRTNQPQHF.

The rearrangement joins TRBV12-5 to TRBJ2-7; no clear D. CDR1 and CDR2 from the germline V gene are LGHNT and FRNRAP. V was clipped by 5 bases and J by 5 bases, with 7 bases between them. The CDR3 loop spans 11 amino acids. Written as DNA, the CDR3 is TGTGCTAGTGGTACCCGGGACGAGCAGTACTTC. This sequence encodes CASGTRDEQYF.

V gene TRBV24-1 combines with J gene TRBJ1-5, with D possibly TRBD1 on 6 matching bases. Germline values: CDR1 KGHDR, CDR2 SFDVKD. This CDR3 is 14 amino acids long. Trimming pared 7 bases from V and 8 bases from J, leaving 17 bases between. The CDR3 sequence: CATSEGGGGKPQHF. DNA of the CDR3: TGTGCCACCAGCGAGGGAGGGGGGGGAAAGCCCCAGCATTTT.

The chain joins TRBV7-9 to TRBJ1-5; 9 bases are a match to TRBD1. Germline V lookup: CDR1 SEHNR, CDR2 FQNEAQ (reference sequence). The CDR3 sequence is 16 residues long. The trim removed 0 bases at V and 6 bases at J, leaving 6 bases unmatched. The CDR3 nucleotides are TGTGCCAGCAGCTTAGCCGGGACAGGGTGGTCTCAGCCCCAGCATTTT. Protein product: CASSLAGTGWSQPQHF.

CDR3 sequence (DNA): TGTGCCAGCTCACCCGAGTCGAATAATTCACCCCTCCACTTT. Translating it yields CASSPESNNSPLHF. The chain carries TRBV18 and TRBJ1-6; D gene uncertain. Germline V gives CDR1 KGHSH, CDR2 LQKENI. V was shortened by 3 bases and J by 5 bases, with 8 bases between the two germline ends. The CDR3 runs to 14 residues. Filled out from reference TRBV18 and TRBJ1-6, the complete variable domain reads NAGVMQNPRHLVRRRGQEARLRCSPMKGHSHVYWYRQLPEEGLKFMVYLQKENIIDESGMPKERFSAEFPKEGPSILRIQQVVRGDSAAYFCASSPESNNSPLHFGNGTRLTVT.

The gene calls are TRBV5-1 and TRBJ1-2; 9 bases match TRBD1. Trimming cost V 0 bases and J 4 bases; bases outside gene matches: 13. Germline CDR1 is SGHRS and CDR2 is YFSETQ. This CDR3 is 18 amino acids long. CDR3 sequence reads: CASSLASGTGSAGYGYTF. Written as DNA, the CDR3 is TGCGCCAGCAGCTTGGCCTCAGGGACAGGGTCGGCGGGCTATGGCTACACCTTC. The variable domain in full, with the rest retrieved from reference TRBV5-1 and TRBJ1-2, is KAGVTQTPRYLIKTRGQQVTLSCSPISGHRSVSWYQQTPGQGLQFLFEYFSETQRNKGNFPGRFSGRQFSNSRSEMNVSTLELGDSALYLCASSLASGTGSAGYGYTFGSGTRLTVV.

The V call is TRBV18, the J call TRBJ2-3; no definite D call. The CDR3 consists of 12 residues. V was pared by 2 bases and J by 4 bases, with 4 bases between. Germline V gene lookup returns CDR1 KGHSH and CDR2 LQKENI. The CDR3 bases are TGTGCCAGCTCACCATATGCAGATACGCAGTATTTT. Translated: CASSPYADTQYF.

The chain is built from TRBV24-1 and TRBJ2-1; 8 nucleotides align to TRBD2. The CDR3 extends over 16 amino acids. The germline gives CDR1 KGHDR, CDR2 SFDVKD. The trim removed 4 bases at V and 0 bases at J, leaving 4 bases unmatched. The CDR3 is CATSDISGSSYNEQFF. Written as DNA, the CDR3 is TGTGCCACCAGTGACATAAGCGGGAGCTCCTACAATGAGCAGTTCTTC.